This T cell receptor (beta chain) was captured in a study of blood T cell repertoires in COVID-19. Cohort assignment relied on participant-reported clinical history. Methods used by the authors: Using reference gene primer amplification, nucleated cell counts were estimated. Profiled with immunoSEQ multiplex PCR; TCRdb holds only in-frame clones, not every one. V and J calls and clone size are as listed in that table; D and trimming were resolved from the DNA. This sample carries about 320,000 clones, 90% of them seen once, and the ten largest clones take about 2.4%. The junction had 3 bases not matched to a gene; V was cut back by 5 bases and J by 7 bases. The germline V gene encodes CDR1 MDHEN and CDR2 SYDVKM. This CDR3 comprises 13 residues.

The chain uses TRBV28 and TRBJ1-4, with 8 bases matching TRBD1. Sequenced sample: PBMCs or T cells enriched from blood (not recorded which). This TCR was sampled from a man in his fifties or sixties who had recovered from COVID-19. The CDR3, as DNA: TGTGCCAGCAGTGGGACAGGCCCTGAAAAACTGTTTTTT. Translating it yields CASSGTGPEKLFF.